A selection of T cell receptor beta chains follows, all from one sample in a study of shared clonotypes between healthy human individuals. Sequencing was performed with immunoSEQ multiplex PCR; in TCRdb, only in-frame clones are kept and a portion is missing. The sample holds roughly 330,000 clones; approximately 79% are singletons and the top ten take about 9.4%. The sample comprised memory CD4+ T cells sorted from blood. The receptors derive from a young man in good health. The CDR3 runs from the conserved cysteine through the conserved F or W. The D gene is left open where the match is weak. Rows may omit the clone size; those that give it use once, few, many or a size class.

once	TRBV2	TRBJ1-1	14	NA	TGTGCCAGCAGTGAAGAGGTCATGAACACTGAAGCTTTCTTT	CASSEEVMNTEAFF
NA	TRBV10-3	TRBJ1-2	17	TRBD1	TGTGCCATCAGTGAGTCCCCCGGAGGGGGCGCGGGGTATGGCTACACCTTC	CAISESPGGGAGYGYTF
many	TRBV29-1	TRBJ1-5	13	NA	TGCAGCGTTGAATTGGGGGTTAATCAGCCCCAGCATTTT	CSVELGVNQPQHF
NA	TRBV6-5	TRBJ1-3	15	NA	TGTGCCAGCAGCCGAGCTATCGAAATGGAAAACACCATATATTTT	CASSRAIEMENTIYF
NA	TRBV28	TRBJ2-7	13	NA	TGTGCCAGCAGGCGCCAGGGCACTTACGAGCAGTACTTC	CASRRQGTYEQYF
NA	TRBV7-9	TRBJ1-2	14	NA	TGTGCCAGCAGCCCAGGGAGCAGCAACTATGGCTACACCTTC	CASSPGSSNYGYTF
few	TRBV10-3	TRBJ2-1	14	TRBD2	TGTGCCATCCGGAGCGGGAGGGCCTTGGATGAGCAGTTCTTC	CAIRSGRALDEQFF
NA	TRBV18	TRBJ2-3	14	NA	TGTGCCAGCTCACCCCAACAGGGTGCGGATACGCAGTATTTT	CASSPQQGADTQYF
NA	TRBV5-5	TRBJ2-3	14	NA	TGTGCCAGCAGTCCTGTTATAGGAACAGATACGCAGTATTTT	CASSPVIGTDTQYF
few	TRBV18	TRBJ2-1	13	NA	TGTGCCAGCTCACCTATAAGAGACAATGAGCAGTTCTTC	CASSPIRDNEQFF
NA	TRBV6-5	TRBJ1-1	15	TRBD1	TGTGCCAGCAGTTCAGAGGGCGCAGGGGGAACTGAAGCTTTCTTT	CASSSEGAGGTEAFF
NA	TRBV9	TRBJ2-5	14	NA	TGTGCCAGCAGCGTAGGTCAGGGCCAAGAGACCCAGTACTTC	CASSVGQGQETQYF
NA	TRBV4-1	TRBJ2-3	13	NA	TGCGCCAGCAGCCAAGTCGTAATGGATACGCAGTATTTT	CASSQVVMDTQYF
few	TRBV2	TRBJ2-5	15	TRBD1	TGTGCCAGCAGTGTAACAGGGGGGAGAGCTGAGACCCAGTACTTC	CASSVTGGRAETQYF
NA	TRBV2	TRBJ1-1	14	NA	TGTGCCAGCAGCGTTGCGACAGGTAGTACTGAAGCTTTCTTT	CASSVATGSTEAFF
few	TRBV5-1	TRBJ2-1	13	TRBD2	TGCGCCAGCAGCTTGGTACTAGCGGGTGAGCAGTTCTTC	CASSLVLAGEQFF
once	TRBV19	TRBJ2-3	13	NA	TGTGCCAGTAGGGTCGCGGGATCAGATACGCAGTATTTT	CASRVAGSDTQYF
many	TRBV11-2	TRBJ2-7	12	NA	TGTGCCAGCAGCTTAGATAGGTACGAGCAGTACTTC	CASSLDRYEQYF
NA	TRBV5-6	TRBJ1-5	13	NA	TGTGCCAGCAGCTTGGGGGTCTCTCAGCCCCAGCATTTT	CASSLGVSQPQHF
NA	TRBV10-3	TRBJ2-3	16	TRBD2	TGTGCCATCAGTGGACTAGCGGACTCTAGCACAGATACGCAGTATTTT	CAISGLADSSTDTQYF
NA	TRBV28	TRBJ2-4	20	TRBD2	TGTGCCAGCAGTCGACACCCCGGGACTAGCGGGAATTGGGCCAAAAACATTCAGTACTTC	CASSRHPGTSGNWAKNIQYF
NA	TRBV28	TRBJ2-4	17	NA	TGTGCCAGCAGTTTAGTACAGGGCAGAGGGGCCAAAAACATTCAGTACTTC	CASSLVQGRGAKNIQYF
NA	TRBV11-2	TRBJ2-7	14	NA	TGTGCCAGCAGCAATCTTTTCCGGGTCTACGAGCAGTACTTC	CASSNLFRVYEQYF
NA	TRBV5-1	TRBJ1-1	16	NA	TGCGCCAGCAGCTGGAAAGGGTGGGGTCTGAACACTGAAGCTTTCTTT	CASSWKGWGLNTEAFF
NA	TRBV5-1	TRBJ2-3	17	NA	TGCGCCAGCAGCTTAATCGCAGGGGGGGTCTCGGCAGATACGCAGTATTTT	CASSLIAGGVSADTQYF
NA	TRBV2	TRBJ1-5	14	NA	TGTGCCAGCAGTGTATTTAGGGGGAATCAGCCCCAGCATTTT	CASSVFRGNQPQHF
NA	TRBV9	TRBJ2-5	12	NA	TGTGCCAGCAGCGTTGCCGGGGAGACCCAGTACTTC	CASSVAGETQYF
NA	TRBV11-2	TRBJ2-7	15	TRBD2	TGTGCCAGCAGCCCCGTAGTAGCGGGAAGATCCGAGCAGTACTTC	CASSPVVAGRSEQYF
NA	TRBV9	TRBJ2-7	15	TRBD2	TGTGCCAGCAGCGTAGCGTCGGGACTAGCCGGCGAGCAGTACTTC	CASSVASGLAGEQYF
NA	TRBV19	TRBJ2-5	13	NA	TGTGCCAGTAGTACGAGGGGCCAAGAGACCCAGTACTTC	CASSTRGQETQYF
NA	TRBV7-2	TRBJ2-4	13	NA	TGTGCCAGCAGCTCAGGGGAGGGTCGACGGCGGTACTTC	CASSSGEGRRRYF
NA	TRBV5-1	TRBJ1-1	13	NA	TGCGCCAGCAGCTTGGACCTGGGTACTGAAGCTTTCTTT	CASSLDLGTEAFF
NA	TRBV4-1	TRBJ2-5	13	TRBD1	TGCGCCAGCCAGGGGGATCGGAGAGAGACCCAGTACTTC	CASQGDRRETQYF
NA	TRBV5-6	TRBJ2-7	13	NA	TGTGCCAGCAGCTCTCAGCCCAGCTACGAGCAGTACTTC	CASSSQPSYEQYF
few	TRBV28	TRBJ1-5	16	TRBD1	TGTGCCAGCAGTTTAGGGACAGGGGGAAGCAATCAGCCCCAGCATTTT	CASSLGTGGSNQPQHF
NA	TRBV2	TRBJ1-2	14	NA	TGTGCCAGCAGTGACAGGGGAAGTAGCTATGGCTACACCTTC	CASSDRGSSYGYTF
NA	TRBV7-2	TRBJ2-2	15	NA	TGTGCCAGCAGCTCCGACAGTTGGGGCACCGGGGAGCTGTTTTTT	CASSSDSWGTGELFF
NA	TRBV7-9	TRBJ2-3	14	NA	TGTGCCAGCAGTCGGCTAGATCTAACAGATACGCAGTATTTT	CASSRLDLTDTQYF
NA	TRBV5-1	TRBJ2-3	18	TRBD1	TGCGCCAGCAGCTTGGTGGGCCATGACAGGGGGATCACAGATACGCAGTATTTT	CASSLVGHDRGITDTQYF
NA	TRBV5-1	TRBJ2-1	19	NA	TGCGCCAGCAGCTTGGGGCCGAACAGGGGGCTAGCGGGTTACAATGAGCAGTTCTTC	CASSLGPNRGLAGYNEQFF
few	TRBV11-1	TRBJ1-2	13	NA	TGTGCCAGCAGCTTAAGTCTGGGGAATGGCTACACCTTC	CASSLSLGNGYTF
NA	TRBV28	TRBJ2-1	13	TRBD1	TGTGCCAGCCAGAGGGGACAGGCGAACACCCAGTTCTTC	CASQRGQANTQFF
NA	TRBV6-4	TRBJ2-1	14	NA	TGTGCCAGCTCACGGGTGCCCGGAGTGGATGAGCAGTTCTTC	CASSRVPGVDEQFF
NA	TRBV5-1	TRBJ2-3	13	NA	TGCGCCAGCAGCTTGATCCCCGCAGATACGCAGTATTTT	CASSLIPADTQYF
once	TRBV19	TRBJ2-1	15	TRBD2	TGTGCCAGTAGTCAACTAGCGGGGTTCTACAATGAGCAGTTCTTC	CASSQLAGFYNEQFF
NA	TRBV25-1	TRBJ2-2	14	TRBD2	TGTGCCAGTAGCGGGAGGACCTACACCGGGGAGCTGTTTTTT	CASSGRTYTGELFF
NA	TRBV6-6	TRBJ2-1	14	TRBD2	TGTGCCAGCAGTGTTGTCACTAGCGGGAATGAGCAGTTCTTC	CASSVVTSGNEQFF